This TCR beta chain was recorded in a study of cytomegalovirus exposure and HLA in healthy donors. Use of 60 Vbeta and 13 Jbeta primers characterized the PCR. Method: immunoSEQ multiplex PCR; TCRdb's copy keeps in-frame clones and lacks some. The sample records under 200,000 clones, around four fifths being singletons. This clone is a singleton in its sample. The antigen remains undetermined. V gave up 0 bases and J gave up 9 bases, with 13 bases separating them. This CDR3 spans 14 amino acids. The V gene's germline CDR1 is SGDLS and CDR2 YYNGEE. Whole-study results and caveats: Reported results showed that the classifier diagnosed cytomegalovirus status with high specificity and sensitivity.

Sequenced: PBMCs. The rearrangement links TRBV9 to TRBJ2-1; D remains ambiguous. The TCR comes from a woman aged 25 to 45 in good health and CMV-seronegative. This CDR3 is CASSVGGLRSEQFF. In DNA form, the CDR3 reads TGTGCCAGCAGCGTAGGAGGTCTGAGGAGTGAGCAGTTCTTC.